The present TCR beta chain was sequenced within a study of CD8+ T cells in alopecia areata. The overall study: Tofacitinib therapy lasting 6 to 18 months was followed by 6 months off drug.

Whole-study results and caveats: Researchers reported that TCR sharing among patients proved less clear than in mice, possibly HLA-linked.

This clone was counted only a few times. As yet, its antigen is unknown. Reverse transcription of extracted RNA yielded cDNA, which provided the sequencing template. Method: immunoSEQ multiplex PCR; TCRdb's copy keeps in-frame clones and lacks some. This table holds hundreds of thousands of clones, approximately 61% found once. Lesional scalp tissue (obtained by punch biopsy) and peripheral blood were collected from alopecia areata patients. Germline V gene sequence: CDR1 ENHRY, CDR2 SYGVKD. The CDR3 extends over 13 amino acids. V shed 7 bases, J shed 5 bases, and the junction held 5 bases outside the gene matches.

The material sequenced was CD4+ T cells sorted from blood, taken at week 0. The sequence was collected from a human donor with alopecia areata. This chain uses TRBV10-3 with TRBJ2-3; TRBD1 aligns across 8 bases. The CDR3 loop is CAITGGAEDTQYF. CDR3 coding DNA: TGTGCCATCACAGGGGGCGCGGAAGATACGCAGTATTTT.